Sequencing of this TCR beta chain was carried out in a study of cytomegalovirus exposure and HLA in healthy donors. Regarding the study as a whole: Researchers catalogued about 160 TCR beta chains as cytomegalovirus-associated.

Only one count was recorded for this clone. Its antigen is unidentified. Repertoires were generated with immunoSEQ multiplex PCR, while TCRdb's copy carries only in-frame clones and drops some. The repertoire holds over 200,000 clones, around nine tenths seen once, with 2% to 2.5% in the top ten. The CDR3 has 18 residues. CDR1 and CDR2 from the germline V gene are MDHEN and SYDVKM. V gave up 4 bases and J gave up 1 base; unmatched junction bases: 10. Separate from the roughly 700-subject first cohort was the 120-subject validation cohort, to which the donors belonged. What was sequenced was PBMCs. This clonotype originated in a woman aged 18-29 years in good health and CMV-seropositive. The V call is TRBV28, the J call TRBJ1-5; the match to TRBD1 covers 10 bases. The CDR3 sequence is CASSYRDRGRRSNQPQHF. The CDR3 bases are TGTGCCAGCAGTTACCGGGACAGGGGTAGAAGAAGCAATCAGCCCCAGCATTTT.